The present TCR beta chain was sequenced within a study of post-analysis software for immune sequencing data. As for the study in general: Included among the disease courses, which were recorded for the cohort, were relapsing-remitting, secondary progressive and progressive-relapsing multiple sclerosis.

Overall study results and limits: The five TRBV segments detected at higher frequency in patients than in controls included TRBV5-6, TRBV5-1 and TRBV20-1. Same-batch samples co-clustered strongly by F measure. Those with multiple sclerosis, the patient group, showed significantly lower normalized Chao1 diversity than controls.

Libraries were made from TCR beta cDNA, and they carried unique molecular identifiers. The authors obtained about 520,000 cDNA molecules from roughly 1.1 to 9.2 million T cells. One entry per CDR3 protein results from TCRdb running MiXCR on the PCR reads. The sample contains 650,000 to 900,000 distinct CDR3 sequences, under 60% of which appear only once. This clonotype has a handful of counts. Its antigen is as yet unknown. V shed 5 bases, J shed 4 bases, and the junction held 12 bases outside the gene matches. The germline CDR1 and CDR2 sequences are SQVTM and ANQGSEA. This CDR3 spans 15 amino acids. The chain uses TRBV29-1 and TRBJ2-7, with 9 bases identical to TRBD2. The clonotype originates from a girl aged 5-17 years with multiple sclerosis. Sequencing was done on a sample of blood. The CDR3 protein is CSVFSGVAGVYEQYF. The DNA of the CDR3 is TGCAGCGTTTTCTCCGGGGTAGCGGGAGTGTACGAGCAGTACTTC.